These 18 T cell receptor beta chains were all obtained from the same sample, sequenced in a study of T cell responses to AZD1222 COVID-19 vaccine. The repertoire was sequenced with immunoSEQ multiplex PCR; TCRdb's copy has only in-frame clones and lacks some. The data show approximately 190,000 clones, around 94% seen once. Source: peripheral blood, taken on day 0 of AZD1222 vaccination. All receptors derive from an adult in good health.

This clone has a single count. This rearrangement joins TRBV4-1 to TRBJ1-4; the D is unclear. Germline CDR1 MGHRA, CDR2 YSYEKL. CDR3 length equals 15 residues. V was clipped by 1 base and J by 7 bases, with 13 bases between them. The chain's CDR3 is CASSQVEVGGEKLFF. CDR3 DNA sequence: TGCGCCAGCAGCCAAGTTGAGGTCGGCGGTGAAAAACTGTTTTTT.

This CDR3 reads CASRSDRGYNQPQHF. In nucleotides, the CDR3 is TGTGCCAGCAGGTCGGACAGGGGATACAATCAGCCCCAGCATTTT. The gene calls are TRBV28 and TRBJ1-5; 9 nucleotides agree with TRBD1. The germline gives CDR1 MDHEN, CDR2 SYDVKM. The length of the CDR3 is 15 residues. After removal of 6 bases from V and 3 bases from J, the junction contained 6 bases not matched to a gene.

This clone appeared once. The chain is built from TRBV7-2 and TRBJ1-2, with 7 bases matching TRBD1. Germline-derived CDR1 and CDR2 are SGHTA and FQGNSA. The ends lost 4 bases at V and 6 bases at J; junction bases unmatched: 8. The length of the CDR3 is 14 residues. CDR3 sequence: CASSYRGLGDGYTF. The CDR3 DNA is TGTGCCAGCAGCTACAGGGGTTTGGGGGATGGCTACACCTTC.

This clone was seen just once. This CDR3 is CASGSLGVANTGELFF. CDR3 nucleotide sequence: TGTGCCAGCGGATCATTGGGGGTAGCGAACACCGGGGAGCTGTTTTTT. The chain carries TRBV6-6 and TRBJ2-2; the D call may be TRBD1 or TRBD2 (5 bases each). Trimming pared 8 bases from V and 0 bases from J, leaving 16 bases between. Germline V gene lookup returns CDR1 MNHNY and CDR2 SVGAGI (reference sequence). The CDR3 has 16 amino acids.

The CDR3 sequence is CASRPTGQGRAEAFF. CDR3 coding DNA: TGTGCCAGTAGACCAACAGGACAGGGACGAGCTGAAGCTTTCTTT. This rearrangement joins TRBV19 to TRBJ1-1; 8 bases are shared with TRBD1. CDR3 length: 15 residues. Germline trimming cut 6 bases from V and 6 bases from J; bases unmatched to any gene: 12. Germline CDR1 is LNHDA and CDR2 is SQIVND (reference sequence).

The chain is built from TRBV6-6 and TRBJ1-4; 8 positions match TRBD1. Germline trimming cut 5 bases from V and 2 bases from J; bases unmatched to any gene: 7. CDR1 and CDR2 from the germline V gene are MNHNY and SVGAGI (reference sequence). The CDR3 runs 16 residues. This chain's CDR3 is CASSTGQGWTNEKLFF. CDR3 nucleotides: TGTGCCAGCAGTACCGGACAGGGTTGGACTAATGAAAAACTGTTTTTT.

This rearrangement joins TRBV2 to TRBJ1-2, with D perhaps TRBD1 (6 bases). Germline V gene sequence: CDR1 SNHLY, CDR2 FYNNEI. The CDR3 totals 13 residues. The V end was cut by 5 bases, the J end by 4 bases, with 11 bases between. The CDR3, as DNA: TGTGCCAGCAGTTCAGACAGGAGCTATGGCTACACCTTC. This encodes CASSSDRSYGYTF.

The V call is TRBV24-1, the J call TRBJ2-3; D not resolved. The CDR3 has 14 amino acids. V was trimmed by 12 bases and J by 0 bases, leaving 15 bases between them. Germline V gene data show CDR1 as KGHDR and CDR2 as SFDVKD. CDR3 sequence: CAYIRASSTDTQYF. CDR3 coding DNA: TGTGCCTATATCCGGGCCTCTAGCACAGATACGCAGTATTTT.

This clone was observed a single time. J is TRBJ2-1 and V is TRBV7-3, with 8 bases lining up with TRBD1. Trimming cost V 5 bases and J 11 bases; bases outside gene matches: 8. The CDR3 is 13 amino acids. Germline CDR1 SGHTA, CDR2 FQGTGA. For the CDR3, the DNA is TGTGCCAGCAGCCCCCCCGGGACAGGAAAGCAGTTCTTC. It translates to CASSPPGTGKQFF.

The CDR3 loop reads CSFLGQMNTEAFF. CDR3 bases: TGCAGCTTCCTTGGACAGATGAACACTGAAGCTTTCTTT. This chain connects TRBV29-1 to TRBJ1-1; D is perhaps TRBD1 (6 bases). The CDR3 is made up of 13 amino acids. Germline lookup yields CDR1 SQVTM and CDR2 ANQGSEA. With 8 bases removed from V and 0 bases from J, the gap between germline ends came to 13 bases.

V usage is TRBV5-1 and J usage is TRBJ2-1; the D gene is possibly TRBD2 (5 bases). Germline CDR1 is SGHRS and CDR2 is YFSETQ. Trimming shortened V by 2 bases and J by 7 bases, and 16 bases separated the two germline ends. CDR3 length equals 15 residues. The DNA of the CDR3 is TGCGCCAGCAGCTTTCAACCTGACACGGGAAATGAGCAGTTCTTC. This translates into CASSFQPDTGNEQFF.

V usage is TRBV18 and J usage is TRBJ2-5; no firm D call. There are 15 residues in the CDR3. Germline CDR1 and CDR2: KGHSH and LQKENI. Trimming left V 0 bases short and J 1 base short, with 9 bases between. The CDR3 DNA is TGTGCCAGCTCACCACCCGGTCGGGTCCAAGAGACCCAGTACTTC. Amino acids: CASSPPGRVQETQYF.

The rearrangement uses TRBV4-1 and TRBJ2-2; 7 nucleotides agree with TRBD2. The V segment lost 5 bases and the J segment 6 bases; nucleotides outside the gene matches: 12. This CDR3 has 16 residues. Germline CDR1 MGHRA, CDR2 YSYEKL. CDR3 loop: CASSSRDYSSAGELFF. The DNA of the CDR3 is TGCGCCAGCAGCTCCCGGGACTATTCGTCGGCCGGGGAGCTGTTTTTT.

The rearrangement uses TRBV3-1 (or the pseudogene TRBV3-2) and TRBJ1-5; D gene uncertain. Looked up from germline, CDR1 is LGHDT and CDR2 is YNNKEL (reference sequence). Trimming took off 0 bases at V and 7 bases at J, with 4 bases between the two ends. The CDR3 extends over 12 amino acids. CDR3 coding DNA: TGTGCCAGCAGCCAAGATACCCAGCCCCAGCATTTT. Translation gives CASSQDTQPQHF.

This chain connects TRBV10-1 to TRBJ2-7, with TRBD2 matching over 11 bases. Germline CDR1 reads WNHNN; CDR2 reads SYGVQD (reference sequence). The CDR3 sequence is 18 residues long. Germline trimming cut 0 bases from V and 2 bases from J; bases unmatched to any gene: 9. Here the CDR3 reads CASSESRVAGGSTYEQYF. The CDR3 DNA reads as TGCGCCAGCAGTGAGTCGAGGGTAGCGGGGGGGTCCACCTACGAGCAGTACTTC.

V is TRBV4-1 and J is TRBJ1-2; TRBD1 aligns across 8 bases. V lost 5 bases and J lost 2; bases outside the gene matches: 7. This CDR3 has 15 amino acids. The germline V gene encodes CDR1 MGHRA and CDR2 YSYEKL. CDR3 DNA: TGCGCCAGCAGCGACCCCAACAGGGGGAACTATGGCTACACCTTC. Amino acids: CASSDPNRGNYGYTF.

The chain is built from TRBV7-3 and TRBJ1-2; perhaps TRBD1 as D (5 bases). CDR3 size: 16 residues. Germline CDR1 SGHTA, CDR2 FQGTGA. V lost 5 bases and J lost 6, with 22 bases in between. CDR3 nucleotides: TGTGCCAGCAGCCCTGGGGGAAGGGGTTTAGTGGATGGCTACACCTTC. Residues: CASSPGGRGLVDGYTF. The whole variable domain, remainder taken from reference TRBV7-3 and TRBJ1-2, is GAGVSQTPSNKVTEKGKYVELRCDPISGHTALYWYRQSLGQGPEFLIYFQGTGAADDSGLPNDRFFAVRPEGSVSTLKIQRTERGDSAVYLCASSPGGRGLVDGYTFGSGTRLTVV.

This clone was detected once. The rearrangement links TRBV12-5 to TRBJ1-1; D not resolved. CDR1 is LGHNT and CDR2 is FRNRAP in the germline V gene. Deletions cut 6 bases from V and 5 bases from J, with 16 bases between. The CDR3 is made up of 14 amino acids. CDR3 DNA: TGTGCTAGTGGAAAGGACCAGAGTCGTACTGAAGCTTTCTTT. This gives the protein CASGKDQSRTEAFF.